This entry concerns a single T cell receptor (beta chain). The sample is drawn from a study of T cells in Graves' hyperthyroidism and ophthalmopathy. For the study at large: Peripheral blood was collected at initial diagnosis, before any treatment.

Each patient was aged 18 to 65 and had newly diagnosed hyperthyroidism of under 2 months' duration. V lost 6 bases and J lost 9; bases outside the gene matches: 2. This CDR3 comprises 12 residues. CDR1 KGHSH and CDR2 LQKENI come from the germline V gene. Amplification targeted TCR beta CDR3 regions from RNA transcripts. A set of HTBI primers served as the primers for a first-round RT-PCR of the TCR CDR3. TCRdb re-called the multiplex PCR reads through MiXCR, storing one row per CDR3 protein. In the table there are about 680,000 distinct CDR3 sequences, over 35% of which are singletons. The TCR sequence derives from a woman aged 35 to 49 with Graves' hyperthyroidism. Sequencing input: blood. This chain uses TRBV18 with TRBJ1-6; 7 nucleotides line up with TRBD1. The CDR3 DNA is TGTGCCAGCTCGACAGGGCCTTCACCCCTCCACTTT. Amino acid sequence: CASSTGPSPLHF.